These 29 T cell receptor beta chains originate from one sample sequenced in a study of T-cell memory formation after mild COVID-19. Each CDR3 protein is one row after TCRdb ran MiXCR on the 5' RACE reads. The data contain around 65,000 distinct CDR3 sequences, around 10% of them seen just once; the ten biggest clones take up around 1.1%. Sequencing input: PBMCs or a T cell subset sorted from them (not recorded which). All receptors derive from a man aged 18 to 35 who had mild COVID-19 (a few samples of this study predate the infection). Cell type and time point are not known.

This chain links TRBV2 with TRBJ2-1, with no clear D. Deletions cut 4 bases from V and 7 bases from J, with 11 bases between. CDR1 and CDR2 from the germline V gene are SNHLY and FYNNEI. This CDR3 has 13 amino acids. As DNA, the CDR3 is TGTGCCAGCAGTGCGGTGTGGGATAATGAGCAGTTCTTC. As protein: CASSAVWDNEQFF.

This rearrangement joins TRBV19 to TRBJ2-1; D gene ambiguous. Germline V gene data show CDR1 as LNHDA and CDR2 as SQIVND (reference sequence). Trimming took off 1 base at V and 8 bases at J, with 9 bases between the two ends. The CDR3 consists of 13 residues. The chain's CDR3 is CASSIGFKDEQFF. The CDR3 DNA sequence: TGTGCCAGTAGTATAGGCTTTAAAGATGAGCAGTTCTTC.

The chain couples TRBV7-2 to TRBJ1-2; 7 bases are a match to TRBD1. The germline V gene has CDR1 SGHTA and CDR2 FQGNSA. CDR3 length equals 15 residues. After removal of 3 bases from V and 3 bases from J, the junction contained 7 bases not matched to a gene. The CDR3 spells CASSLSGTAYYGYTF. The CDR3 coding sequence is TGTGCCAGCAGCTTGAGCGGGACAGCTTACTATGGCTACACCTTC.

V gene TRBV6-6 combines with J gene TRBJ2-3, with 11 bases fitting TRBD2. This CDR3 is 15 amino acids long. Germline V CDR1 and CDR2: MNHNY, SVGAGI (reference sequence). The trim removed 2 bases at V and 4 bases at J, leaving 2 bases unmatched. CDR3 sequence (DNA): TGTGCCAGCAGTTACCATAGCGGGGGGGCAGATACGCAGTATTTT. This encodes CASSYHSGGADTQYF.

Only a few counts were recorded for this clonotype. The V gene is TRBV4-1, the J gene TRBJ2-3; D possibly uses TRBD1 or TRBD2 (6 bases each). Per germline, CDR1 MGHRA and CDR2 YSYEKL. The CDR3 runs to 17 residues. Trimming left V 4 bases short and J 0 bases short, with 17 bases between. For the CDR3, the DNA is TGCGCCAGCAGCCCAACGGGGGCCGGGAGAAGCACAGATACGCAGTATTTT. Translating it yields CASSPTGAGRSTDTQYF.

This clonotype was seen repeatedly, ten times or more. The V gene is TRBV12-5, the J gene TRBJ2-1, with D tentatively TRBD2 (6 bases). The V end lost 6 bases, the J end lost 2 bases, and 14 bases lay between the germline ends. From germline, CDR1 is LGHNT and CDR2 FRNRAP. The CDR3 sequence is 15 residues long. CDR3 amino acids: CASGYTGVPYNEQFF. Written as DNA, the CDR3 is TGTGCTAGTGGGTATACGGGGGTACCCTACAATGAGCAGTTCTTC.

V and J are TRBV15 and TRBJ2-2; 7 nucleotides line up with TRBD1. CDR3 length equals 15 residues. CDR1 LNHNV and CDR2 YYDKDF come from the germline V gene (reference sequence). Trimming at V came to 6 bases and at J to 4 bases, leaving 8 bases not matched to a gene. DNA of the CDR3: TGTGCCACCAGAATACAGGGGTTCCCCACCGGGGAGCTGTTTTTT. Protein: CATRIQGFPTGELFF.

This clonotype was counted between two and nine times. The chain employs TRBV20-1 and TRBJ2-5, with D perhaps given as TRBD1 or TRBD2 (5 bases each). CDR3 length: 14 amino acids. Trimming took 6 bases from V and 2 from J, leaving 16 bases between them. Germline V lookup: CDR1 DFQATT, CDR2 SNEGSKA (reference sequence). The CDR3: CSAPEGRLQETQYF. Written as DNA, the CDR3 is TGCAGTGCCCCAGAGGGGCGGTTGCAAGAGACCCAGTACTTC.

This clonotype was seen only a few times. The genes are TRBV5-1 and TRBJ1-1, with 7 bases lining up with TRBD1. The CDR3 is made up of 15 amino acids. V lost 0 bases and J lost 1; bases outside the gene matches: 3. Germline values: CDR1 SGHRS, CDR2 YFSETQ. The CDR3 sequence: CASSLGRTGNTEAFF. CDR3 bases: TGCGCCAGCAGCTTGGGGCGGACAGGGAACACTGAAGCTTTCTTT.

The chain combines TRBV11-3 with TRBJ2-2, with a weak D call TRBD2 (6 bases). Germline V gives CDR1 SGHNT, CDR2 YENEEA. The CDR3 covers 15 residues. The V and J ends lost 3 bases and 4 bases respectively, with 12 bases between them. Here the CDR3 reads CASSFGGVGTGELFF. Written as DNA, the CDR3 is TGTGCCAGCAGCTTCGGAGGGGTAGGCACCGGGGAGCTGTTTTTT.

This rearrangement joins TRBV7-9 to TRBJ2-3, with 9 bases aligning to TRBD2. Germline values: CDR1 SEHNR, CDR2 FQNEAQ (reference sequence). The CDR3 covers 16 residues. With V trimmed by 3 bases and J by 5 bases, 9 bases remained unmatched. The CDR3 spells CASSFFGLASGDTQYF. The CDR3 nucleotides are TGTGCCAGCAGCTTTTTCGGACTAGCGTCTGGAGATACGCAGTATTTT. Drawing the rest from reference TRBV7-9 and TRBJ2-3, the complete variable domain is DTGVSQNPRHKITKRGQNVTFRCDPISEHNRLYWYRQTLGQGPEFLTYFQNEAQLEKSRLLSDRFSAERPKGSFSTLEIQRTEQGDSAMYLCASSFFGLASGDTQYFGPGTRLTVL.

This clonotype was detected ten times or more. This chain joins TRBV9 and TRBJ1-2, with 7 positions matching TRBD1. With V trimmed by 3 bases and J by 0 bases, 5 bases remained unmatched. The CDR3 is made up of 15 amino acids. Germline CDR1 reads SGDLS; CDR2 reads YYNGEE. In nucleotides, the CDR3 is TGTGCCAGCAGCGCAGGGGGACCGACTAACTATGGCTACACCTTC. Its protein product is CASSAGGPTNYGYTF.

The chain combines TRBV18 with TRBJ2-3; D possibly corresponds to TRBD1 (6 bases). There are 16 residues in the CDR3. V lost 2 bases to trimming and J lost 6 bases, with 18 bases between them. Germline loops: CDR1 KGHSH, CDR2 LQKENI. The CDR3 coding sequence is TGTGCCAGCTCACCATTGGGGGCCGGCACACGGGATACGCAGTATTTT. Translating gives CASSPLGAGTRDTQYF.

In its sample, this clonotype was seen a few times. The chain couples TRBV12-5 to TRBJ1-5; D is ambiguous. This CDR3 is built from 13 residues. In germline, CDR1 is LGHNT, CDR2 FRNRAP. V shed 4 bases and J shed 0 bases, with 4 bases lying between them. The CDR3 sequence is CASGWNSNQPQHF. CDR3 nucleotide sequence: TGTGCTAGTGGTTGGAATAGCAATCAGCCCCAGCATTTT.

This clonotype was recorded only once. The rearrangement joins TRBV12-3 or TRBV12-4 to TRBJ1-2; no firm D call. This CDR3 is 11 amino acids long. The V gene lost 7 bases and the J gene lost 2 bases, with 5 bases spanning the gap. CDR3 loop: CASIGNYGYTF. In DNA, the CDR3 is TGTGCCAGCATAGGAAACTATGGCTACACCTTC.

A few counts support this clonotype. V and J are TRBV7-2 and TRBJ1-2, with a possible D match to TRBD1 (5 bases). V lost 4 bases and J 2 bases, leaving 17 bases between the germline ends. The germline gives CDR1 SGHTA, CDR2 FQGNSA. The CDR3 contains 16 residues. CDR3 sequence reads: CASSSRPAGNNYGYTF. The CDR3 nucleotides are TGTGCCAGCAGCTCCCGGCCCGCAGGGAACAACTATGGCTACACCTTC.

The chain has TRBV4-1 and TRBJ2-4; the match to TRBD1 covers 7 bases. Germline V CDR1 and CDR2: MGHRA, YSYEKL. There are 16 residues in the CDR3. Germline trimming cut 1 base from V and 4 bases from J; bases unmatched to any gene: 7. CDR3: CASSQVVRDRKNIQYF. The CDR3 DNA is TGCGCCAGCAGCCAAGTCGTCCGGGACAGAAAAAACATTCAGTACTTC.

This clonotype was seen only a few times. The J gene is TRBJ2-3, the V gene TRBV7-3; 13 bases fit TRBD2. Per the germline V gene, CDR1 is SGHTA and CDR2 is FQGTGA. Trimming cost V 5 bases and J 7 bases; bases outside gene matches: 6. The CDR3 runs 15 residues. CDR3 amino acids: CASSPTSGGANTQYF. The CDR3 nucleotides are TGTGCCAGCAGCCCCACTAGCGGGGGGGCTAATACGCAGTATTTT.

The V and J genes are TRBV3-1 and TRBJ2-5, with TRBD2 identical over 9 bases. The CDR3 totals 15 residues. From germline, CDR1 is LGHDT and CDR2 YNNKEL (reference sequence). V was pared by 1 base and J by 5 bases, with 5 bases of the junction left unmatched. CDR3 sequence: CASSQGGTSRETQYF. In DNA form, the CDR3 reads TGTGCCAGCAGCCAAGGGGGGACTAGCCGGGAGACCCAGTACTTC.

The chain recombines TRBV7-9 with TRBJ2-7; no definite D call. Trimming stripped 1 base from V and 2 bases from J, with 3 bases between. Germline V gene sequence: CDR1 SEHNR, CDR2 FQNEAQ (reference sequence). This CDR3 is 12 amino acids long. The CDR3 DNA reads as TGTGCCAGCAGCTTAGGGACCTACGAGCAGTACGTC. It is translated as CASSLGTYEQYV.

The V call is TRBV10-3, the J call TRBJ2-3; the D gene is possibly TRBD2 (5 bases). Looked up from germline, CDR1 is ENHRY and CDR2 is SYGVKD. The CDR3 totals 14 residues. V was shortened by 6 bases and J by 4 bases, with 14 bases between the two germline ends. DNA for the CDR3: TGTGCCATCAGACTAGACCTCGCCTCAGATACGCAGTATTTT. This gives the protein CAIRLDLASDTQYF.

The genes are TRBV3-1 and TRBJ2-1, with TRBD1 matching 8 bases. CDR3 length: 15 residues. Trimming took 4 bases from V and 6 from J; bases not matched to a gene: 8. Germline values: CDR1 LGHDT, CDR2 YNNKEL (reference sequence). The CDR3 is CASSPDRVILNEQFF. For the CDR3, the DNA is TGTGCCAGCAGCCCGGACAGGGTAATTCTCAATGAGCAGTTCTTC.

The V gene is TRBV12-3 or TRBV12-4, the J gene TRBJ2-5, with 11 bases matching TRBD1. This CDR3 comprises 16 residues. The V segment lost 3 bases and the J segment 4 bases; nucleotides outside the gene matches: 7. CDR3 bases: TGTGCCAGCAGTTTTCGGTCTGGGACAGGGGGAGAGACCCAGTACTTC. This codes for CASSFRSGTGGETQYF.

This clonotype was detected a few times. The gene calls are TRBV7-2 and TRBJ1-4, with a possible D match to TRBD1 (5 bases). V shed 2 bases and J shed 7 bases, with 14 bases lying between them. This CDR3 is built from 15 residues. Germline-derived CDR1 and CDR2 are SGHTA and FQGNSA. The CDR3: CASSLSARAGEKLFF. CDR3 sequence (DNA): TGTGCCAGCAGCTTAAGTGCCAGGGCGGGTGAAAAACTGTTTTTT.

V is TRBV2 and J is TRBJ2-3; 10 bases are a match to TRBD2. With 7 bases clipped from V and 3 bases from J, the junction kept 10 bases outside the gene matches. Germline loops: CDR1 SNHLY, CDR2 FYNNEI. The CDR3 totals 16 residues. CDR3 in amino acids: CASTGLASRRTDTQYF. CDR3 in DNA: TGTGCCAGCACGGGACTAGCGTCGAGGAGGACAGATACGCAGTATTTT.

This chain joins TRBV7-8 and TRBJ1-5; TRBD1 is a possible D gene (5 bases). V was clipped by 5 bases and J by 4 bases, with 18 bases between them. Germline CDR1 and CDR2: SGHVS and FQNEAQ. The CDR3 totals 16 residues. CDR3 coding DNA: TGTGCCAGCAGCCCAGACTTGGGGGGAACTAATCAGCCCCAGCATTTT. The encoded protein is CASSPDLGGTNQPQHF. Full variable domain (outside the CDR3, taken from reference TRBV7-8 and TRBJ1-5): GAGVSQSPRYKVAKRGQDVALRCDPISGHVSLFWYQQALGQGPEFLTYFQNEAQLDKSGLPSDRFFAERPEGSVSTLKIQRTQQEDSAVYLCASSPDLGGTNQPQHFGDGTRLSIL.

The table lists this clonotype with many counts. The chain uses TRBV5-1 and TRBJ2-2; no clear D. The CDR3 length is 14 residues. With 5 bases removed from V and 0 bases from J, the gap between germline ends came to 8 bases. CDR1 and CDR2 from the germline V gene are SGHRS and YFSETQ. The CDR3 loop is CASRRASNTGELFF. As DNA, the CDR3 is TGCGCCAGCAGAAGGGCATCGAACACCGGGGAGCTGTTTTTT. The entire variable domain, with the rest obtained from reference TRBV5-1 and TRBJ2-2, is as follows: KAGVTQTPRYLIKTRGQQVTLSCSPISGHRSVSWYQQTPGQGLQFLFEYFSETQRNKGNFPGRFSGRQFSNSRSEMNVSTLELGDSALYLCASRRASNTGELFFGEGSRLTVL.

The chain recombines TRBV7-9 with TRBJ2-5, with 8 bases lining up with TRBD1. Germline V lookup: CDR1 SEHNR, CDR2 FQNEAQ (reference sequence). CDR3 length: 12 residues. CDR3 DNA: TGTGACTCAACAGGGGGTGAAGAGACCCAGTACTTC. This translates into CDSTGGEETQYF. The entire variable domain, with the rest obtained from reference TRBV7-9 and TRBJ2-5, is as follows: DTGVSQNPRHKITKRGQNVTFRCDPISEHNRLYWYRQTLGQGPEFLTYFQNEAQLEKSRLLSDRFSAERPKGSFSTLEIQRTEQGDSAMYLCDSTGGEETQYFGPGTRLLVL.

This rearrangement joins TRBV7-9 to TRBJ2-6; the D is unclear. This CDR3 has 15 amino acids. Trimming pared 5 bases from V and 0 bases from J, leaving 8 bases between. Germline CDR1 reads SEHNR; CDR2 reads FQNEAQ (reference sequence). CDR3 sequence: CASSLEPSGANVLTF. For the CDR3, the DNA is TGTGCCAGCAGCCTAGAACCCTCTGGGGCCAACGTCCTGACTTTC.